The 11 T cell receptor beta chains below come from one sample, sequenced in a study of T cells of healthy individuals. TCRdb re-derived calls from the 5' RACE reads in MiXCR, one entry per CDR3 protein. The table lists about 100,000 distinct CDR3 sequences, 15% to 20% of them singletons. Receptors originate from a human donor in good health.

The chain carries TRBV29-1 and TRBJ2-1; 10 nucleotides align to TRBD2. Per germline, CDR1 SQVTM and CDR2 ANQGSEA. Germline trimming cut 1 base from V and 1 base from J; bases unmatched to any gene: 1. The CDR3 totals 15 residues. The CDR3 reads CSVEGTSGSYNEQFF. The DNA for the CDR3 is TGCAGCGTTGAAGGGACTAGCGGTTCCTACAATGAGCAGTTCTTC.

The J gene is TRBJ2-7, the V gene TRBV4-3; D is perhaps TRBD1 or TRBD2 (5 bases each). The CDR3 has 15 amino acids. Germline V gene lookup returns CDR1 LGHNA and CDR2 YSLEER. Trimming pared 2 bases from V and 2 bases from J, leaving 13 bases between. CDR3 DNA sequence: TGCGCCAGCAGCCAAAATGACGGGGCCCCCTACGAGCAGTACTTC. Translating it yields CASSQNDGAPYEQYF.

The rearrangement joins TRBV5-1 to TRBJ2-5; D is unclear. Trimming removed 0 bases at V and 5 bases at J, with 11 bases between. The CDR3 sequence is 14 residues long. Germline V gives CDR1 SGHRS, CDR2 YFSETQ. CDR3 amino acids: CASSLAASRETQYF. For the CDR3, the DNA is TGCGCCAGCAGCTTGGCGGCGTCACGGGAGACCCAGTACTTC.

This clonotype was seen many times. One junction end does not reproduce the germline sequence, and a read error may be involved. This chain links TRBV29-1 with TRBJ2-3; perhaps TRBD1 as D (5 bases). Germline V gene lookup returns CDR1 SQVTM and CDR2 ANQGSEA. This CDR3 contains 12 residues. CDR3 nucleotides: TGCAGCGGACGGCAGGGCACGGATACGCAGTATTTT. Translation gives CSGRQGTDTQYF.

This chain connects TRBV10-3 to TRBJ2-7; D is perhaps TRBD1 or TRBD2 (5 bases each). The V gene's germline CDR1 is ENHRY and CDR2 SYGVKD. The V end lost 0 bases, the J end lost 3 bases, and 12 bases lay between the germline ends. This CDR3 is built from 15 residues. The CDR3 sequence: CAISESRGYSYEQYF. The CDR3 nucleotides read TGTGCCATCAGTGAGTCGAGGGGATACAGCTACGAGCAGTACTTC.

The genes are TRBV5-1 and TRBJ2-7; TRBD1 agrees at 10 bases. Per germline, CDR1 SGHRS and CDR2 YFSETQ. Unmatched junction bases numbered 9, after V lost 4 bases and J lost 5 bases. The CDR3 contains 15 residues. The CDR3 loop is CASSPPTGTGDEQYF. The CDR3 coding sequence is TGCGCCAGCAGCCCCCCAACCGGGACAGGGGACGAGCAGTACTTC.

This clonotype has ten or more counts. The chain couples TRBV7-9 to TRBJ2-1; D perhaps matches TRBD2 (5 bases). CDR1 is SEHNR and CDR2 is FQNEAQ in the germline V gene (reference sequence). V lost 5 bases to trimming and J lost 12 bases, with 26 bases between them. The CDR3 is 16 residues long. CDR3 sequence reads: CASSPRKDLSVQGQFF. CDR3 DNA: TGTGCCAGCAGCCCCCGCAAGGACTTATCCGTCCAAGGGCAGTTCTTC.

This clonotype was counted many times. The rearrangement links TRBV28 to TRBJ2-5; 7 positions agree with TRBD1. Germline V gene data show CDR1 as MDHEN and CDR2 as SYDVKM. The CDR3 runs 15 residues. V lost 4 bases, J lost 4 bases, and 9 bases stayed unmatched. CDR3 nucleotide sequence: TGTGCCAGCAGTTCACTCTCCGGGACAGTAGAGACCCAGTACTTC. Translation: CASSSLSGTVETQYF.

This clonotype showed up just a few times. The CDR3 DNA is TGTGCCAGCAGCTTAGTCCCCCACCAGACAGCCAACTCTGGAAACACCATATATTTT. This sequence encodes CASSLVPHQTANSGNTIYF. V and J are TRBV7-2 and TRBJ1-3; D possibly corresponds to TRBD1 (5 bases). V lost 1 base and J 0 bases, leaving 19 bases between the germline ends. This CDR3 contains 19 residues. Germline values: CDR1 SGHTA, CDR2 FQGNSA.

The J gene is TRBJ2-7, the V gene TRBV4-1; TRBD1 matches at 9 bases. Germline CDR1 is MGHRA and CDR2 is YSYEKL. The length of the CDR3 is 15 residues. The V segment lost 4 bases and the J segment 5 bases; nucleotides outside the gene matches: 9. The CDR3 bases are TGCGCCAGCAGCCCCAGGACAGGGGCGATCCACGAGCAGTACTTC. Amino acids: CASSPRTGAIHEQYF.

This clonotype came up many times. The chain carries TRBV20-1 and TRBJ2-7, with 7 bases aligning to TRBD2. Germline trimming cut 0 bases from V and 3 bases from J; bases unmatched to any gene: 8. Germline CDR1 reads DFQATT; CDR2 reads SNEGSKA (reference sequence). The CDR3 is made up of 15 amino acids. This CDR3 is CSARDSQREYYEQYF. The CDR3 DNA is TGCAGTGCTAGAGATTCACAGCGGGAATACTACGAGCAGTACTTC.